The 10 T cell receptor beta chains listed next were all sequenced from one sample in a study of memory CD4+ T cells and cytomegalovirus serostatus. Libraries were prepared by immunoSEQ multiplex PCR; TCRdb keeps only in-frame clonotypes and omits some of them. The sample includes 55,000 to 80,000 clones, more than 75% of them seen just once. Single viable CD3+CD4+CD8-CD45RO+ cells were sorted as the memory CD4+ T cells. The sample consisted of memory CD4+ T cells from blood. These TCRs come from an adult in good health and CMV-seropositive.

The chain has TRBV7-2 and TRBJ1-2; tentative D call: TRBD1 (6 bases). Germline loops: CDR1 SGHTA, CDR2 FQGNSA. This CDR3 has 14 amino acids. Trimming removed 2 bases at V and 4 bases at J, with 11 bases between. This CDR3 is CASSLTGGGYGYTF. DNA for the CDR3: TGTGCCAGCAGCTTAACAGGAGGGGGCTATGGCTACACCTTC.

This chain connects TRBV19 to TRBJ1-5, with D tentatively TRBD1 (5 bases). Germline V gives CDR1 LNHDA, CDR2 SQIVND (reference sequence). This CDR3 is built from 16 residues. Between the trimmed V and J ends, which lost 3 bases and 1 base, there was a span of 13 bases. The CDR3 here is CASSMGEGGSNQPQHF. Here the CDR3 DNA reads TGTGCCAGTAGTATGGGGGAGGGTGGGAGCAATCAGCCCCAGCATTTT.

The rearrangement links TRBV18 to TRBJ1-1; TRBD1 is a possible D gene (6 bases). CDR1 and CDR2 (germline): KGHSH, LQKENI. The CDR3 is 16 amino acids. The germline V and J ends were trimmed by 2 bases and 0 bases, with 13 bases remaining between them. CDR3 sequence reads: CASSPSTGNMNTEAFF. Written as DNA, the CDR3 is TGTGCCAGCTCACCATCAACAGGGAACATGAACACTGAAGCTTTCTTT.

V gene TRBV7-3 combines with J gene TRBJ1-1; D is undetermined. Trimming shortened V by 4 bases and J by 1 base, and 16 bases separated the two germline ends. The CDR3 totals 16 residues. The germline CDR1 and CDR2 sequences are SGHTA and FQGTGA. The CDR3 is CASSSTGIRRNTEAFF. Written as DNA, the CDR3 is TGTGCCAGCAGCTCGACTGGGATCAGGAGGAACACTGAAGCTTTCTTT. Full variable domain (outside the CDR3, taken from reference TRBV7-3 and TRBJ1-1): GAGVSQTPSNKVTEKGKYVELRCDPISGHTALYWYRQSLGQGPEFLIYFQGTGAADDSGLPNDRFFAVRPEGSVSTLKIQRTERGDSAVYLCASSSTGIRRNTEAFFGQGTRLTVV.

This clone was counted a single time. The chain recombines TRBV19 with TRBJ1-1; 7 bases line up with TRBD1. Germline CDR1 and CDR2: LNHDA and SQIVND (reference sequence). This CDR3 region has 15 residues. J lost 1 base, V lost 5 bases, and 7 bases had no gene match. CDR3 nucleotide sequence: TGTGCCAGTAGTCCCTACAGGACAGGGAACACTGAAGCTTTCTTT. Its translation: CASSPYRTGNTEAFF.

The CDR3 is CAISDPIQGRASSGNTIYF. CDR3 nucleotide sequence: TGTGCCATCAGTGATCCGATACAGGGGAGAGCGAGCTCTGGAAACACCATATATTTT. The chain couples TRBV10-3 to TRBJ1-3, with 7 positions matching TRBD1. Looked up from germline, CDR1 is ENHRY and CDR2 is SYGVKD. CDR3 length equals 19 residues. V was pared by 3 bases and J by 0 bases, with 14 bases of the junction left unmatched.

This clone was counted between two and nine times. The chain combines TRBV5-1 with TRBJ2-1, with 13 nucleotides matching TRBD2. The CDR3 sequence is 18 residues long. After removal of 7 bases from V and 5 bases from J, the junction contained 15 bases not matched to a gene. Germline lookup yields CDR1 SGHRS and CDR2 YFSETQ. The CDR3: CASGRTSGGPGGHNEQFF. The CDR3 nucleotides read TGCGCCAGCGGCCGGACTAGCGGGGGTCCAGGGGGTCACAATGAGCAGTTCTTC.

In this sample, this clone turned up many times. The rearrangement uses TRBV6-1 and TRBJ1-5, with 8 bases identical to TRBD1. Germline assignment: CDR1 MNHNS and CDR2 SASEGT. There are 17 residues in the CDR3. J gave up 0 bases and V 6 bases, and 10 bases lay outside the gene matches. The CDR3 DNA reads as TGTGCCAGCAGGGAACAGGGGGTTGCATATAGCAATCAGCCCCAGCATTTT. This codes for CASREQGVAYSNQPQHF.

This chain uses TRBV2 with TRBJ1-1; D not certain. This CDR3 contains 12 residues. CDR1 and CDR2 from the germline V gene are SNHLY and FYNNEI. V was clipped by 6 bases and J by 3 bases, with 8 bases between them. The CDR3 DNA is TGTGCCAGCAGGGAGCAACACACTGAAGCTTTCTTT. This gives the protein CASREQHTEAFF.

This chain uses TRBV28 with TRBJ2-7; TRBD1 agrees at 10 bases. Looked up from germline, CDR1 is MDHEN and CDR2 is SYDVKM. With V trimmed by 5 bases and J by 5 bases, 9 bases remained unmatched. The CDR3 covers 15 residues. CDR3 in DNA: TGTGCCAGCAGTGCCGAGACAGGGGGCTTGGACGAGCAGTACTTC. Protein product: CASSAETGGLDEQYF.